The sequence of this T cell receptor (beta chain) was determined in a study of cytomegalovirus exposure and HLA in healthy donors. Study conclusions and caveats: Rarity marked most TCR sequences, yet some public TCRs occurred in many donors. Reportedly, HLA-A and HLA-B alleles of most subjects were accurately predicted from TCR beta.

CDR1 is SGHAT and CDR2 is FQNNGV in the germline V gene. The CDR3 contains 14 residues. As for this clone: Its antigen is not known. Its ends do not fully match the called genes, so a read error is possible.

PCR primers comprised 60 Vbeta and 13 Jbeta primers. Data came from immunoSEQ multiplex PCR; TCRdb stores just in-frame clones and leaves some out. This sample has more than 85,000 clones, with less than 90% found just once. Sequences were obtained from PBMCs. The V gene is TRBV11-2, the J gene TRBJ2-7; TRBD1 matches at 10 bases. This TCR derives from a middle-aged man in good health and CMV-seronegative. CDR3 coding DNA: TGTGCCAGCAGCCTAGACAGGGGGCAAAGCGAGCAGTACTTC. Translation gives CASSLDRGQSEQYF.